The 3 T cell receptor beta chains below all came from one sample that was sequenced in a study of shared clonotypes between healthy human individuals. TCRdb's copy holds only in-frame clones and misses some; the assay was immunoSEQ multiplex PCR. Of about 1.5 million clones in the sample, over 95% were seen once. Specimen: naive CD4+ T cells sorted from blood. The subset here: CD45RA+ positively selected. Source of these receptors: a man aged 30 to 39 in good health.

This chain uses TRBV7-2 with TRBJ1-2, with D possibly being TRBD1 (5 bases). Trimming took off 8 bases at V and 6 bases at J, with 22 bases between the two ends. Germline CDR1 SGHTA, CDR2 FQGNSA. CDR3 length: 15 residues. The CDR3 sequence is CASEDIRFLMDGYTF. DNA for the CDR3: TGTGCCAGCGAGGACATAAGGTTCTTGATGGATGGCTACACCTTC. The entire variable domain, with the rest obtained from reference TRBV7-2 and TRBJ1-2, is as follows: GAGVSQSPSNKVTEKGKDVELRCDPISGHTALYWYRQSLGQGLEFLIYFQGNSAPDKSGLPSDRFSAERTGGSVSTLTIQRTQQEDSAVYLCASEDIRFLMDGYTFGSGTRLTVV.

The chain employs TRBV5-6 and TRBJ2-5; no firm D call. CDR1 SGHDT and CDR2 YYEEEE come from the germline V gene. V was clipped by 0 bases and J by 5 bases, with 14 bases between them. The CDR3 loop spans 15 amino acids. In DNA, the CDR3 is TGTGCCAGCAGCTTGGTTTGGGGTCGTGAGGAGACCCAGTACTTC. Translated: CASSLVWGREETQYF.

The genes are TRBV15 and TRBJ1-2, with unresolved D. Germline CDR1 reads LNHNV; CDR2 reads YYDKDF (reference sequence). Trimming left V 6 bases short and J 0 bases short, with 17 bases between. This CDR3 comprises 16 residues. CDR3 residues: CATRAPPGETNYGYTF. CDR3 nucleotides: TGTGCCACCAGGGCACCCCCCGGAGAAACTAACTATGGCTACACCTTC.